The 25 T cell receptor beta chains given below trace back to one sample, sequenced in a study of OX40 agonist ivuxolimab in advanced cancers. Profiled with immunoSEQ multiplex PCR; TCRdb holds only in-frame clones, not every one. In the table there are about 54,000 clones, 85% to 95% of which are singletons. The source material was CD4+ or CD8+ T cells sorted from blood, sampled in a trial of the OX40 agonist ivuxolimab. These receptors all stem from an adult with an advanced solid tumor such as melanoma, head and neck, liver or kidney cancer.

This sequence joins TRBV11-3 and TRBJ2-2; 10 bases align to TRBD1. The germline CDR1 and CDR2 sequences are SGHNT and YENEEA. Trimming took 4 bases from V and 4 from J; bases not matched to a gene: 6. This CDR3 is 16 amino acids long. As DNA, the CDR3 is TGTGCCAGCAGCTCGTTGGGACAGGGGTTCACCGGGGAGCTGTTTTTT. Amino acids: CASSSLGQGFTGELFF.

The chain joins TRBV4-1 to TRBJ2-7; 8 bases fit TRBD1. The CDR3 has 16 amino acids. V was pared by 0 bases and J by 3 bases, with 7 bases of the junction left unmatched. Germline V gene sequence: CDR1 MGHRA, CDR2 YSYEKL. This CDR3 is CASSQEWQGANYEQYF. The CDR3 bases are TGCGCCAGCAGCCAAGAGTGGCAGGGGGCGAACTACGAGCAGTACTTC.

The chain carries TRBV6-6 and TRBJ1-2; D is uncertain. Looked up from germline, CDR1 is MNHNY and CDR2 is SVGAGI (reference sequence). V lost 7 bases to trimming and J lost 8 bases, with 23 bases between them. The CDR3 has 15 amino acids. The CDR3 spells CASTQPPAGVEGYTF. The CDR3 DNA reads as TGTGCCAGCACTCAACCCCCCGCCGGAGTAGAGGGCTACACCTTC.

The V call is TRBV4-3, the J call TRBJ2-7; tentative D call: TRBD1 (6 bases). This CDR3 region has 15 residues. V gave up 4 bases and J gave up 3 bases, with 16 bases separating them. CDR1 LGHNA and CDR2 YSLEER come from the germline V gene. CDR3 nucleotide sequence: TGCGCCAGCAGCCCGACGTGGGGGACAAACTACGAGCAGTACTTC. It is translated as CASSPTWGTNYEQYF.

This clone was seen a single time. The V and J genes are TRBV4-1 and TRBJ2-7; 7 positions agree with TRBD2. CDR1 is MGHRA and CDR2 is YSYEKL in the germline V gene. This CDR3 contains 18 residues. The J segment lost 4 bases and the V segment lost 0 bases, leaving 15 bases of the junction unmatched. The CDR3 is CASSQDPSAWGGSYEQYF. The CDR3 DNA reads TGCGCCAGCAGCCAAGATCCCTCCGCCTGGGGAGGGAGTTACGAGCAGTACTTC.

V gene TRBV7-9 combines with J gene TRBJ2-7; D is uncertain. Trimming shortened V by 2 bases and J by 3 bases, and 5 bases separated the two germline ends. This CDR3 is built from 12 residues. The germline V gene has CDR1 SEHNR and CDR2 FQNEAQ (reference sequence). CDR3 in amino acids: CASSLIGYEQYF. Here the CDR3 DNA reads TGTGCCAGCAGCTTAATCGGCTACGAGCAGTACTTC.

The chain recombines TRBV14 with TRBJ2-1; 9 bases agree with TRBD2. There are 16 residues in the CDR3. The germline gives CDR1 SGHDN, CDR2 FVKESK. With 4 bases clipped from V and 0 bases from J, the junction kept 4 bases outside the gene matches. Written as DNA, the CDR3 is TGTGCCAGCAGCCCGCTAGCGGGGAGCTCCTACAATGAGCAGTTCTTC. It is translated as CASSPLAGSSYNEQFF.

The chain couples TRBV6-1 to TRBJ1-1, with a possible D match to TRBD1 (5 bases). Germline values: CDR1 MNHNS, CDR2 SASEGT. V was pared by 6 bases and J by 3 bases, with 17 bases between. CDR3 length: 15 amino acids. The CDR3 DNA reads TGTGCCAGCAGCCCCGATTGGGGGTCGGACACTGAAGCTTTCTTT. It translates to CASSPDWGSDTEAFF.

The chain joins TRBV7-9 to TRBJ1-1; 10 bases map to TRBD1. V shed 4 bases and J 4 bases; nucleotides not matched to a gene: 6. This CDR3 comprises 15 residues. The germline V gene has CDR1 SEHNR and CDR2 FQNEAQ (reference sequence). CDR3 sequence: CASSSAGTGVTEAFF. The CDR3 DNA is TGTGCCAGCAGCTCAGCGGGGACAGGGGTCACTGAAGCTTTCTTT.

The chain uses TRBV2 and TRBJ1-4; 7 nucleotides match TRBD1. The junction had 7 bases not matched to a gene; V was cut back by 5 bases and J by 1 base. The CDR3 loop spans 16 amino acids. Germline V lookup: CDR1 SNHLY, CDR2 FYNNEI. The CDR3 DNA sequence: TGTGCCAGCAGTCACAGGGGAGGAGGAACTAATGAAAAACTGTTTTTT. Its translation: CASSHRGGGTNEKLFF.

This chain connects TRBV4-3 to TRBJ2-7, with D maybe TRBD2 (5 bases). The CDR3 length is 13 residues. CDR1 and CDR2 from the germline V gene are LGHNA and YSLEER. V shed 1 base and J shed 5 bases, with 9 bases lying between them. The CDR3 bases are TGCGCCAGCAGCCAAGCGGGATGGAACGAGCAGTACTTC. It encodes CASSQAGWNEQYF.

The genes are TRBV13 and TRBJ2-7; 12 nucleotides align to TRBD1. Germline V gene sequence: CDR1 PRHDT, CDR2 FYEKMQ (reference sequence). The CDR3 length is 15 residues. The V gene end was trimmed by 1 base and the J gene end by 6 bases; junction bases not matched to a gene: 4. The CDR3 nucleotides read TGTGCCAGCAGCTTAGCGGGACAGGGGGCGCGCGAGCAGTACTTC. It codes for CASSLAGQGAREQYF.

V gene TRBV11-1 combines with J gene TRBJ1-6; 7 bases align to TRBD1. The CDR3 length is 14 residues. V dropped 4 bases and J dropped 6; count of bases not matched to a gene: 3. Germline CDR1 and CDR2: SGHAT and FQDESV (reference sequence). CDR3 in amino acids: CASSSTGPNSPLHF. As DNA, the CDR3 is TGTGCCAGCAGCTCGACAGGGCCTAATTCACCCCTCCACTTT.

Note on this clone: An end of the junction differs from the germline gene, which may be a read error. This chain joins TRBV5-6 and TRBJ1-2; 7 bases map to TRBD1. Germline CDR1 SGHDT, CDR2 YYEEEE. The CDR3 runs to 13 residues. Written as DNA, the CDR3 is TGTGCCAGCAGCTTATCTAGACAGGGCTACCTCATCTTC. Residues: CASSLSRQGYLIF.

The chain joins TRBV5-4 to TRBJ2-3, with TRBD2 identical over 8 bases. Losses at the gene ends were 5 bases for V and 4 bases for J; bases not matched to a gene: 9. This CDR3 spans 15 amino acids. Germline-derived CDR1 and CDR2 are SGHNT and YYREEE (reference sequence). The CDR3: CASRMTSASSDTQYF. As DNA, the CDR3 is TGTGCCAGCAGGATGACTAGCGCCTCTTCAGATACGCAGTATTTT.

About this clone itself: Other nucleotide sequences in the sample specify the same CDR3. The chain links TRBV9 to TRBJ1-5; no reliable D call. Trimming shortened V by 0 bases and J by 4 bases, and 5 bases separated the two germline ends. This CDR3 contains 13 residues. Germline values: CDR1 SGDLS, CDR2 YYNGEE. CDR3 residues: CASSVGLNQPQHF. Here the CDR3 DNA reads TGTGCCAGCAGCGTAGGATTGAATCAGCCCCAGCATTTT.

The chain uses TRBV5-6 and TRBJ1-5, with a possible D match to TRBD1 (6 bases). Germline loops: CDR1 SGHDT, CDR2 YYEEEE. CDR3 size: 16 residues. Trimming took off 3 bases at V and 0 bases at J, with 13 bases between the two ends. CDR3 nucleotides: TGTGCCAGCAGCTCAGAAGGGGGTTATAGCAATCAGCCCCAGCATTTT. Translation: CASSSEGGYSNQPQHF.

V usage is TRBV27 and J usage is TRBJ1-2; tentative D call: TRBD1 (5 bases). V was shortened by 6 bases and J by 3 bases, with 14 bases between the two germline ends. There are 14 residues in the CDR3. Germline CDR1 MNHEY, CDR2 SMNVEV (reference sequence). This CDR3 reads CASSPGTDYYGYTF. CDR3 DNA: TGTGCCAGCAGCCCCGGGACGGATTACTATGGCTACACCTTC.

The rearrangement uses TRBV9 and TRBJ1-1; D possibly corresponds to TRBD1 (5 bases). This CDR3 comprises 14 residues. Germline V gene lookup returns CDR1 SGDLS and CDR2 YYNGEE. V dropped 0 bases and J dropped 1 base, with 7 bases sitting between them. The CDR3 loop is CASSVDQGNTEAFF. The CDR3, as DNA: TGTGCCAGCAGCGTAGACCAGGGGAACACTGAAGCTTTCTTT.

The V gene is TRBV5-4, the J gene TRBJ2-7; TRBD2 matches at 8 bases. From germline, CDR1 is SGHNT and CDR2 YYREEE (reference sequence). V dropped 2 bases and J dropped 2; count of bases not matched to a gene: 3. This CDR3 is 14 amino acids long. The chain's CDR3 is CASSFYGGAYEQYF. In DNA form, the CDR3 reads TGTGCCAGCAGCTTTTACGGGGGGGCCTACGAGCAGTACTTC.

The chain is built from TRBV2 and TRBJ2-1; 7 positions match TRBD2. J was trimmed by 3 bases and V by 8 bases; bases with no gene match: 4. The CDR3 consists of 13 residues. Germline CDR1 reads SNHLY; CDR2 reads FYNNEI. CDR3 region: CASDAGDYNEQFF. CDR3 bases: TGTGCCAGCGATGCGGGGGACTACAATGAGCAGTTCTTC. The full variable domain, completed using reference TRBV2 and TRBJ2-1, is EPEVTQTPSHQVTQMGQEVILRCVPISNHLYFYWYRQILGQKVEFLVSFYNNEISEKSEIFDDQFSVERPDGSNFTLKIRSTKLEDSAMYFCASDAGDYNEQFFGPGTRLTVL.

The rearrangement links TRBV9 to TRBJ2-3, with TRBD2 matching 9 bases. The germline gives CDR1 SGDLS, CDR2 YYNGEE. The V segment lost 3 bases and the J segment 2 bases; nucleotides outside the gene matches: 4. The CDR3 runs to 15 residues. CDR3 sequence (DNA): TGTGCCAGCAGCGAGGGCGGGAGGGCCACAGATACGCAGTATTTT. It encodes CASSEGGRATDTQYF.

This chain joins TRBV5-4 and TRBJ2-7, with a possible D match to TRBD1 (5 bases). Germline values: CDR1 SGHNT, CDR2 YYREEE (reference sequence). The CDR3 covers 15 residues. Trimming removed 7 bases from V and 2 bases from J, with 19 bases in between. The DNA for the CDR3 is TGTGCCAGCCGTATTTGGGGCGGATCACCCTACGAGCAGTACTTC. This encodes CASRIWGGSPYEQYF.

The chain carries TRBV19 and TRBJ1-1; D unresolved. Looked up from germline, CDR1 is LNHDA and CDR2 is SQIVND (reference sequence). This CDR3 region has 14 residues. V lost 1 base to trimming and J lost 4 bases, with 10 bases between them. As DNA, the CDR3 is TGTGCCAGTAGTATAGGCTCTTCGGGCACTGAAGCTTTCTTT. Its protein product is CASSIGSSGTEAFF.

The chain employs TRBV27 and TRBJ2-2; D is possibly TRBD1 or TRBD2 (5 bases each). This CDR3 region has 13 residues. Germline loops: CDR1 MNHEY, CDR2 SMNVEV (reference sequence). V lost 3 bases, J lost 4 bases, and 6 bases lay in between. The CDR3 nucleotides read TGTGCCAGCAGTTTCGGGGCCACCGGGGAGCTGTTTTTT. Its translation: CASSFGATGELFF.